Presented here are 32 T cell receptor beta chains from one specimen sequenced in a study of T-cell reconstitution after alpha-beta-depleted transplantation in children. It was with unique molecular identifiers that the TCRbeta library was prepared. TCRdb independently ran MiXCR on the PCR reads; one entry per CDR3 protein. The sample records approximately 520,000 distinct CDR3 sequences, 32% being singletons. The sequencing used PBMCs from the stem cell graft donor, collected from the stem cell graft. Source of these receptors: a human donor who donated a stem cell graft to a child with aplastic anemia.

This clonotype was recorded a few times. The V and J genes are TRBV6-4 and TRBJ1-6; D not certain. The CDR3 length is 14 residues. The germline V gene encodes CDR1 MRHNA and CDR2 SNTAGT. Trimming removed 2 bases at V and 5 bases at J, with 7 bases between. The CDR3 coding sequence is TGTGCCAGCAGTGACCAGGCCGATAATTCACCCCTCCACTTT. As protein: CASSDQADNSPLHF.

The J gene is TRBJ1-6, the V gene TRBV20-1, with unresolved D. Deletions cut 0 bases from V and 5 bases from J, with 11 bases between. Germline V gene sequence: CDR1 DFQATT, CDR2 SNEGSKA (reference sequence). CDR3 length: 15 amino acids. The CDR3 DNA sequence: TGCAGTGCTAGAGATAAACTCCCGCATAATTCACCCCTCCACTTT. Its protein product is CSARDKLPHNSPLHF.

This clonotype was seen a handful of times. This chain uses TRBV20-1 with TRBJ2-6; a possible D gene is TRBD1 (6 bases). V was clipped by 3 bases and J by 1 base, with 7 bases between them. The CDR3 runs to 14 residues. CDR1 DFQATT and CDR2 SNEGSKA come from the germline V gene (reference sequence). CDR3 coding DNA: TGCAGTGCTAGGAGGGGGTCTGGGGCCAACGTCCTGACTTTC. This translates into CSARRGSGANVLTF.

V and J are TRBV19 and TRBJ1-1, with TRBD1 identical over 11 bases. This CDR3 has 15 amino acids. Germline trimming cut 8 bases from V and 5 bases from J; bases unmatched to any gene: 10. Per germline, CDR1 LNHDA and CDR2 SQIVND (reference sequence). CDR3 in DNA: TGTGCCAGTGGACAGGGGGCGAGATTGAGGACTGAAGCTTTCTTT. Its protein product is CASGQGARLRTEAFF.

The chain has TRBV9 and TRBJ1-1; D is unclear. The germline gives CDR1 SGDLS, CDR2 YYNGEE. Trimming took off 0 bases at V and 1 base at J, with 10 bases between the two ends. This CDR3 has 15 amino acids. The CDR3 here is CASSVDGFGNTEAFF. CDR3 DNA: TGTGCCAGCAGCGTAGACGGGTTTGGGAACACTGAAGCTTTCTTT.

This clonotype was seen a handful of times. The chain uses TRBV20-1 and TRBJ1-2, with D unclear. With 6 bases removed from V and 4 bases from J, the gap between germline ends came to 15 bases. The CDR3 sequence is 13 residues long. The germline CDR1 and CDR2 sequences are DFQATT and SNEGSKA (reference sequence). This CDR3 reads CSAEETSAYGYTF. In DNA form, the CDR3 reads TGCAGTGCGGAGGAAACATCAGCCTATGGCTACACCTTC.

This clonotype was detected a few times. J is TRBJ2-7 and V is TRBV29-1; D gene unclear. The germline V gene has CDR1 SQVTM and CDR2 ANQGSEA. The length of the CDR3 is 13 residues. Between the trimmed V and J ends, which lost 1 base and 0 bases, there was a span of 7 bases. The CDR3 bases are TGCAGCGTTGAAGGGTCTAGCTCCTACGAGCAGTACTTC. Encoded protein: CSVEGSSSYEQYF.

The J gene is TRBJ2-4, the V gene TRBV12-3 or TRBV12-4; 8 bases fit TRBD2. This CDR3 comprises 16 residues. V was pared by 6 bases and J by 0 bases, with 7 bases of the junction left unmatched. CDR3 in DNA: TGTGCCAGCAGCCCGGGGGGGCCCGTAGCCAAAAACATTCAGTACTTC. It encodes CASSPGGPVAKNIQYF.

The J gene is TRBJ2-1, the V gene TRBV18; 7 nucleotides agree with TRBD2. Trimming cost V 6 bases and J 5 bases; bases outside gene matches: 13. The germline gives CDR1 KGHSH, CDR2 LQKENI. The CDR3 sequence is 16 residues long. CDR3 bases: TGTGCCAGCTCGCCAGTTCCTAGCGGAGCCGACAATGAGCAGTTCTTC. This gives the protein CASSPVPSGADNEQFF.

This clonotype was recorded a few times. The chain carries TRBV13 and TRBJ2-1; TRBD2 matches at 8 bases. V dropped 4 bases and J dropped 9; count of bases not matched to a gene: 14. This CDR3 has 16 amino acids. Germline CDR1 PRHDT, CDR2 FYEKMQ (reference sequence). The CDR3 loop reads CASSSGVPGLGVEQFF. CDR3 DNA sequence: TGTGCCAGCAGCTCCGGGGTTCCGGGACTAGGGGTTGAGCAGTTCTTC.

The chain combines TRBV5-6 with TRBJ2-7, with D perhaps matching TRBD2 (5 bases). CDR3 length: 13 amino acids. Germline CDR1 SGHDT, CDR2 YYEEEE. V lost 3 bases and J lost 6, with 13 bases in between. DNA of the CDR3: TGTGCCAGCAGCTCCGGGAACCCGAGCGAGCAGTACTTC. It translates to CASSSGNPSEQYF.

The CDR3 loop is CASSLVASGYDEQFF. The CDR3 region has the DNA TGCGCCAGCAGCTTGGTGGCTAGCGGGTACGATGAGCAGTTCTTC. The chain employs TRBV5-1 and TRBJ2-1; 8 bases match TRBD2. Trimming took 0 bases from V and 8 from J; bases not matched to a gene: 7. Looked up from germline, CDR1 is SGHRS and CDR2 is YFSETQ. The CDR3 extends over 15 amino acids. The full variable domain, its missing parts supplied by reference TRBV5-1 and TRBJ2-1, is KAGVTQTPRYLIKTRGQQVTLSCSPISGHRSVSWYQQTPGQGLQFLFEYFSETQRNKGNFPGRFSGRQFSNSRSEMNVSTLELGDSALYLCASSLVASGYDEQFFGPGTRLTVL.

This clonotype was seen only once. The chain links TRBV18 to TRBJ2-1; TRBD1 is a possible D gene (5 bases). The CDR3 is made up of 13 amino acids. In germline, CDR1 is KGHSH, CDR2 LQKENI. Trimming left V 5 bases short and J 14 bases short, with 19 bases between. The CDR3 nucleotides read TGTGCCAGCTCAACGACAGATTCCCGAAGGAAGTTCTTC. Amino acids: CASSTTDSRRKFF.

CDR3 residues: CASSLAIDSGRAERVEQFF. Written as DNA, the CDR3 is TGTGCCAGCAGCTTAGCCATCGATAGCGGGAGGGCCGAGAGGGTTGAGCAGTTCTTC. The chain joins TRBV11-1 to TRBJ2-1; 11 positions agree with TRBD2. The V segment lost 0 bases and the J segment 9 bases; nucleotides outside the gene matches: 16. From germline, CDR1 is SGHAT and CDR2 FQDESV (reference sequence). The CDR3 covers 19 residues.

The chain couples TRBV21-1 to TRBJ2-1. TRBV21-1 is reported as a pseudogene. This CDR3 spans 16 amino acids. The CDR3 protein is CASSKALVLSLGEQFF. For the CDR3, the DNA is TGTGCCAGCAGCAAAGCGCTAGTCTTATCTCTCGGTGAGCAGTTCTTC.

The chain carries TRBV29-1 and TRBJ2-1; the D is unclear. The CDR3 runs to 16 residues. The V gene's germline CDR1 is SQVTM and CDR2 ANQGSEA. V was clipped by 4 bases and J by 0 bases, with 16 bases between them. The CDR3 protein is CSVVSGPPSSYNEQFF. The DNA of the CDR3 is TGCAGCGTTGTGTCCGGGCCGCCGAGCTCCTACAATGAGCAGTTCTTC.

V usage is TRBV7-9 and J usage is TRBJ1-1; D gene unclear. Germline V gives CDR1 SEHNR, CDR2 FQNEAQ (reference sequence). Between the trimmed V and J ends, which lost 2 bases and 3 bases, there was a span of 7 bases. The CDR3 is made up of 13 amino acids. As DNA, the CDR3 is TGTGCCAGCAGCTTACGGCACGACACTGAAGCTTTCTTT. Residues: CASSLRHDTEAFF.

This clonotype showed up just a few times. The gene calls are TRBV5-1 and TRBJ2-7, with 13 bases matching TRBD2. Germline V gene lookup returns CDR1 SGHRS and CDR2 YFSETQ. Germline trimming cut 4 bases from V and 6 bases from J; bases unmatched to any gene: 10. The CDR3 covers 16 residues. The DNA for the CDR3 is TGCGCCAGCAGCGCGGAACTAGCGGGAGGGCCTCGCGAGCAGTACTTC. This gives the protein CASSAELAGGPREQYF.

J is TRBJ1-3 and V is TRBV9; 8 bases align to TRBD1. V shed 0 bases, J shed 3 bases, and the junction held 5 bases outside the gene matches. The CDR3 length is 16 residues. The germline V gene has CDR1 SGDLS and CDR2 YYNGEE. The CDR3 spells CASSVEDRGFGNTIYF. The CDR3 nucleotides read TGTGCCAGCAGCGTAGAAGACAGGGGTTTTGGAAACACCATATATTTT.

This chain connects TRBV2 to TRBJ2-5; D remains ambiguous. Per germline, CDR1 SNHLY and CDR2 FYNNEI. CDR3 length equals 13 residues. Trimming stripped 7 bases from V and 2 bases from J, with 11 bases between. DNA of the CDR3: TGTGCCAGCAAATTAACACAACAAGAGACCCAGTACTTC. As protein: CASKLTQQETQYF.

This clonotype came up a few times. This chain joins TRBV20-1 and TRBJ2-7; D is ambiguous. The germline V gene has CDR1 DFQATT and CDR2 SNEGSKA (reference sequence). Trimming removed 3 bases from V and 5 bases from J, with 14 bases in between. This CDR3 region has 13 residues. CDR3 amino acids: CSASRRKSHEQYV. DNA for the CDR3: TGCAGTGCTAGCCGCCGTAAGAGCCACGAGCAGTACGTC.

CDR3 DNA sequence: TGTGCCAGCAGCTTCGGCGGCCAATTAACCGGGGAGCTGTTTTTT. Protein: CASSFGGQLTGELFF. The V and J genes are TRBV7-6 and TRBJ2-2; the D is unclear. Trimming pared 3 bases from V and 5 bases from J, leaving 13 bases between. The CDR3 runs to 15 residues. Germline values: CDR1 SGHVS, CDR2 FNYEAQ.

CDR3 protein: CASSLLQGTTNTEAFF. The CDR3 bases are TGTGCCAGCAGTCTGCTACAGGGAACGACGAACACTGAAGCTTTCTTT. This rearrangement joins TRBV6-2 or TRBV6-3 to TRBJ1-1, with a possible D match to TRBD1 (6 bases). Germline-derived CDR1 and CDR2 are MNHEY and SVGEGT. Trimming removed 5 bases from V and 1 base from J, with 17 bases in between. The CDR3 covers 16 residues.

This chain connects TRBV5-3 to TRBJ1-1, with 7 bases aligning to TRBD1. TRBV5-3 is recorded as an ORF, its role being uncertain. CDR3 length: 12 residues. The trim removed 7 bases at V and 1 base at J, leaving 1 base unmatched. The CDR3 sequence: CARGQENTEAFF. CDR3 bases: TGTGCCAGAGGACAGGAGAACACTGAAGCTTTCTTT.

This clonotype has more than one count but fewer than ten. CDR3 residues: CASNGQAPHQPQHF. CDR3 bases: TGTGCCAGCAACGGACAGGCCCCCCATCAGCCCCAGCATTTT. The genes are TRBV6-2 or TRBV6-3 and TRBJ1-5, with 7 positions matching TRBD1. Losses at the gene ends were 7 bases for V and 5 bases for J; bases not matched to a gene: 8. Germline V gene sequence: CDR1 MNHEY, CDR2 SVGEGT. The CDR3 totals 14 residues.

This chain links TRBV15 with TRBJ2-1; TRBD2 matches 7 bases. Germline V CDR1 and CDR2: LNHNV, YYDKDF (reference sequence). Trimming removed 1 base from V and 7 bases from J; junction bases left unmatched: 10. The CDR3 contains 16 residues. CDR3 sequence reads: CATSRGSIAGGNEQFF. The CDR3 DNA reads as TGTGCCACCAGCAGAGGTTCTATAGCGGGTGGGAATGAGCAGTTCTTC.

The chain carries TRBV9 and TRBJ1-1; D call uncertain. V was shortened by 0 bases and J by 4 bases, with 13 bases between the two germline ends. Germline V gives CDR1 SGDLS, CDR2 YYNGEE. The CDR3 covers 15 residues. CDR3 residues: CASSVGTGSATEAFF. As DNA, the CDR3 is TGTGCCAGCAGCGTAGGTACGGGTTCGGCCACTGAAGCTTTCTTT. Complete variable domain (other parts from reference TRBV9 and TRBJ1-1): DSGVTQTPKHLITATGQRVTLRCSPRSGDLSVYWYQQSLDQGLQFLIQYYNGEERAKGNILERFSAQQFPDLHSELNLSSLELGDSALYFCASSVGTGSATEAFFGQGTRLTVV.

This clonotype was detected a few times. V gene TRBV12-3 or TRBV12-4 combines with J gene TRBJ2-1, with 7 bases that match TRBD2. There are 14 residues in the CDR3. J was trimmed by 7 bases and V by 11 bases; bases with no gene match: 14. In nucleotides, the CDR3 is TGTGCCTGCGACTCCCTTGCGGGAGTAAATGAGCAGTTCTTC. Translating it yields CACDSLAGVNEQFF.

This chain uses TRBV11-1 with TRBJ2-2; possible D gene TRBD2, 5 bases. The CDR3 runs to 12 residues. Deletions cut 5 bases from V and 8 bases from J, with 9 bases between. Germline-derived CDR1 and CDR2 are SGHAT and FQDESV (reference sequence). Written as DNA, the CDR3 is TGTGCCAGCAGCCCGGAGGCTGGGGAGCTGTTTTTT. Translating it yields CASSPEAGELFF. Full variable domain (remainder filled in from reference TRBV11-1 and TRBJ2-2): EAEVAQSPRYKITEKSQAVAFWCDPISGHATLYWYRQILGQGPELLVQFQDESVVDDSQLPKDRFSAERLKGVDSTLKIQPAELGDSAMYLCASSPEAGELFFGEGSRLTVL.

J is TRBJ2-1 and V is TRBV24-1; 8 bases map to TRBD1. V trimming: 2 bases; J trimming: 0 bases; junction bases outside the gene matches: 2. The length of the CDR3 is 16 residues. In germline, CDR1 is KGHDR, CDR2 SFDVKD. In nucleotides, the CDR3 is TGTGCCACCAGTGATTATGGGACAGGCTCCTACAATGAGCAGTTCTTC. It yields the protein CATSDYGTGSYNEQFF.

This clonotype came up a few times. The chain couples TRBV6-1 to TRBJ2-7; 8 nucleotides line up with TRBD1. Trimming removed 1 base from V and 3 bases from J; junction bases left unmatched: 5. From germline, CDR1 is MNHNS and CDR2 SASEGT. This CDR3 region has 15 residues. In DNA, the CDR3 is TGTGCCAGCAGTGAAGACGGGACAGGAGGCTACGAGCAGTACGTC. Translation gives CASSEDGTGGYEQYV.

The V and J genes are TRBV5-5 and TRBJ1-1; TRBD1 is a possible D gene (5 bases). CDR3 size: 16 residues. From germline, CDR1 is SGHKS and CDR2 YYEKEE (reference sequence). Trimming stripped 6 bases from V and 7 bases from J, with 25 bases between. For the CDR3, the DNA is TGTGCCAGCACCCAAACCGGGAGGGGATCGAGAATTGAAGCTTTCTTT. As protein: CASTQTGRGSRIEAFF.